The 10 T cell receptor beta chains given below trace back to one sample, sequenced in a study of shared clonotypes between healthy human individuals. Produced via immunoSEQ multiplex PCR; TCRdb's table is partial and in-frame only. The data contain 2,500,000 or so clones, roughly 90% of them seen just once; the ten biggest clones take up about 0.41%. Material: naive CD4+ T cells from PBMCs. Stated subset: CD45RA+ positively selected. Source of these receptors: a man younger than 35 in good health. Some clones in this sample may be carry-over from other donors' samples.

This chain uses TRBV30 with TRBJ1-2; no firm D call. Trimming left V 2 bases short and J 4 bases short, with 17 bases between. CDR1 and CDR2 from the germline V gene are GTSNPN and SVGIG (reference sequence). This CDR3 is built from 15 residues. The CDR3, as DNA: TGTGCCTGGAGTCCCCCCGGGCAGGCCACCTATGGCTACACCTTC. Its translation: CAWSPPGQATYGYTF.

The chain is built from TRBV10-3 and TRBJ1-2; D gene uncertain. The CDR3 extends over 12 amino acids. Germline V lookup: CDR1 ENHRY, CDR2 SYGVKD. Trimming took off 8 bases at V and 2 bases at J, with 9 bases between the two ends. CDR3 region: CAIDRPNYGYTF. The CDR3 nucleotides read TGTGCCATCGATCGCCCCAACTATGGCTACACCTTC.

This rearrangement joins TRBV5-1 to TRBJ2-5; tentatively, D is TRBD2 (7 bases). From germline, CDR1 is SGHRS and CDR2 YFSETQ. The CDR3 contains 15 residues. V was cut by 7 bases and J by 5 bases, with 21 bases left in between. The CDR3 loop is CASAPLTGGAETQYF. CDR3 nucleotides: TGCGCCAGCGCTCCCTTAACGGGGGGCGCGGAGACCCAGTACTTC.

J is TRBJ1-1 and V is TRBV6-1; D perhaps matches TRBD1 (6 bases). This CDR3 contains 19 residues. Germline CDR1 reads MNHNS; CDR2 reads SASEGT. Trimming took 3 bases from V and 0 from J, leaving 23 bases between them. The CDR3 DNA is TGTGCCAGCAGTGACCCTTCCGGGACAAGGGAGCGCATGAACACTGAAGCTTTCTTT. It specifies CASSDPSGTRERMNTEAFF.

The rearrangement links TRBV29-1 to TRBJ1-2, with TRBD1 matching over 8 bases. After removal of 4 bases from V and 8 bases from J, the junction contained 12 bases not matched to a gene. CDR3 length: 14 amino acids. From germline, CDR1 is SQVTM and CDR2 ANQGSEA. CDR3 sequence reads: CSVASYGQGRGYTF. CDR3 bases: TGCAGCGTTGCCTCATACGGACAGGGACGAGGCTACACCTTC. The complete variable domain, with remaining parts taken from reference TRBV29-1 and TRBJ1-2, reads SAVISQKPSRDICQRGTSLTIQCQVDSQVTMMFWYRQQPGQSLTLIATANQGSEATYESGFVIDKFPISRPNLTFSTLTVSNMSPEDSSIYLCSVASYGQGRGYTFGSGTRLTVV.

The chain uses TRBV5-1 and TRBJ2-4; 8 bases agree with TRBD1. The germline V gene encodes CDR1 SGHRS and CDR2 YFSETQ. Trimming cost V 6 bases and J 8 bases; bases outside gene matches: 10. The CDR3 contains 14 residues. CDR3 sequence: CASKNRGLFDIQYF. The CDR3, as DNA: TGCGCCAGCAAAAACAGGGGGTTGTTTGACATTCAGTACTTC.

This chain connects TRBV7-9 to TRBJ2-2; tentative D call: TRBD1 (5 bases). The V and J ends lost 5 bases and 0 bases respectively, with 7 bases between them. CDR1 is SEHNR and CDR2 is FQNEAQ in the germline V gene (reference sequence). This CDR3 has 14 residues. The CDR3 coding sequence is TGTGCCAGCAGCCCGGACACGAACACCGGGGAGCTGTTTTTT. Its translation is CASSPDTNTGELFF.

The chain employs TRBV5-1 and TRBJ2-7, with D possibly being TRBD1 (7 bases). The CDR3 extends over 15 amino acids. V lost 4 bases and J lost 2, with 16 bases in between. Germline CDR1 is SGHRS and CDR2 is YFSETQ. CDR3 amino acids: CASSRGQGGPYEQYF. The DNA for the CDR3 is TGCGCCAGCAGCCGGGGGCAGGGGGGCCCCTACGAGCAGTACTTC. Looking up the rest from reference TRBV5-1 and TRBJ2-7 gives the full variable domain: KAGVTQTPRYLIKTRGQQVTLSCSPISGHRSVSWYQQTPGQGLQFLFEYFSETQRNKGNFPGRFSGRQFSNSRSEMNVSTLELGDSALYLCASSRGQGGPYEQYFGPGTRLTVT.

The V gene is TRBV5-1, the J gene TRBJ1-2, with 7 bases matching TRBD1. J lost 8 bases, V lost 4 bases, and 11 bases had no gene match. The CDR3 spans 14 residues. The germline CDR1 and CDR2 sequences are SGHRS and YFSETQ. CDR3 sequence reads: CASSPDRTGVGYTF. The CDR3 nucleotides are TGCGCCAGCAGCCCGGACCGTACAGGGGTGGGCTACACCTTC.

J is TRBJ2-5 and V is TRBV28; 8 bases align to TRBD2. V shed 5 bases, J shed 5 bases, and the junction held 10 bases outside the gene matches. Germline V gene lookup returns CDR1 MDHEN and CDR2 SYDVKM. This CDR3 is built from 15 residues. The CDR3 region is CASSGAYAGGETQYF. The CDR3 DNA reads TGTGCCAGCAGTGGGGCCTACGCGGGAGGCGAGACCCAGTACTTC.